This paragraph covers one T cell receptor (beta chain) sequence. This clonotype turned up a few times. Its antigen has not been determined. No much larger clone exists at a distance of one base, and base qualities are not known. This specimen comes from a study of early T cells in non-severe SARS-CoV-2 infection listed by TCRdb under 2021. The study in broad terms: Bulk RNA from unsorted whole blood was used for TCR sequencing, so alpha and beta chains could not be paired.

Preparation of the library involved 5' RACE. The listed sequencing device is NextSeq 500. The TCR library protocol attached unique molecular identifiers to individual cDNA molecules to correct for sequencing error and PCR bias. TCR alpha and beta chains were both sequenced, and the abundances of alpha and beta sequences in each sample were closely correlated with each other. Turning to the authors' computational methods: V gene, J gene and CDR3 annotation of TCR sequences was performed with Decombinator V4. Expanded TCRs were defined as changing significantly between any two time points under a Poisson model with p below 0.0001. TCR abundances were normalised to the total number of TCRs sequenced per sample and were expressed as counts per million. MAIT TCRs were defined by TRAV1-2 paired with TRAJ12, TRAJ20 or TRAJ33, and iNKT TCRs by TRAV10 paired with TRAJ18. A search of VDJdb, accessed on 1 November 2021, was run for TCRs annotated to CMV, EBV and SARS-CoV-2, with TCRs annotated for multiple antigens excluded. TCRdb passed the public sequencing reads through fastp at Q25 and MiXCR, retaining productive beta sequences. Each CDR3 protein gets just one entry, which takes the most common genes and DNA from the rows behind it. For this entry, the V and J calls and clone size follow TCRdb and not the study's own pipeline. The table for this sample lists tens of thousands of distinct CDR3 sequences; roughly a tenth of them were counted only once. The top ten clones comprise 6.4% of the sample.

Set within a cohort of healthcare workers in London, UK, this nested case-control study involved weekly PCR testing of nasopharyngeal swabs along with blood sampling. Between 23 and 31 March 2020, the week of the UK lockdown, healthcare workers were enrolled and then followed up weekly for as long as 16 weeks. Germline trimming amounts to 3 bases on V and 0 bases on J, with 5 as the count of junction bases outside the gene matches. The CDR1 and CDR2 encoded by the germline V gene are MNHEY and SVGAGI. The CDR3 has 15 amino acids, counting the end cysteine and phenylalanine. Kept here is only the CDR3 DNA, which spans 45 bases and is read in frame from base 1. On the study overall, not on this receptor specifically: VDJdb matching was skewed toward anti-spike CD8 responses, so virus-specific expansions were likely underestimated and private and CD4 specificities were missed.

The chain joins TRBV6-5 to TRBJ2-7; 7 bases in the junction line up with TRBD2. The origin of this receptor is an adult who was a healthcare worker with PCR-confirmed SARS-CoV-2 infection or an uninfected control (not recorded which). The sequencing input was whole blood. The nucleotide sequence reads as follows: TGTGCCAGCAGTTATGGGGGGGTCAGCTCCTACGAGCAGTACTTC. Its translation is CASSYGGVSSYEQYF.